What follows describes a single T cell receptor beta chain. This specimen belongs to a study of T-cell reconstitution after alpha-beta-depleted transplantation in children. The CDR3 has 12 amino acids. The V end was cut by 2 bases, the J end by 6 bases, with 8 bases between. CDR1 and CDR2 (germline): MNHEY, SVGAGI. Unique molecular identifiers were built into the TCRbeta library. TCRdb independently ran MiXCR on the PCR reads; one entry per CDR3 protein. The sample carries more than 450,000 distinct CDR3 sequences, around 19% recorded once. This TCR came from a human donor who donated a stem cell graft to a child with acute lymphoblastic leukemia. The input for sequencing was PBMCs from the stem cell graft donor, taken from the stem cell graft. The V and J genes are TRBV6-5 and TRBJ2-7; TRBD2 might be the D (5 bases). The CDR3 here is CASSYEGAEQYF. CDR3 sequence (DNA): TGTGCCAGCAGTTACGAGGGAGCCGAGCAGTACTTC.